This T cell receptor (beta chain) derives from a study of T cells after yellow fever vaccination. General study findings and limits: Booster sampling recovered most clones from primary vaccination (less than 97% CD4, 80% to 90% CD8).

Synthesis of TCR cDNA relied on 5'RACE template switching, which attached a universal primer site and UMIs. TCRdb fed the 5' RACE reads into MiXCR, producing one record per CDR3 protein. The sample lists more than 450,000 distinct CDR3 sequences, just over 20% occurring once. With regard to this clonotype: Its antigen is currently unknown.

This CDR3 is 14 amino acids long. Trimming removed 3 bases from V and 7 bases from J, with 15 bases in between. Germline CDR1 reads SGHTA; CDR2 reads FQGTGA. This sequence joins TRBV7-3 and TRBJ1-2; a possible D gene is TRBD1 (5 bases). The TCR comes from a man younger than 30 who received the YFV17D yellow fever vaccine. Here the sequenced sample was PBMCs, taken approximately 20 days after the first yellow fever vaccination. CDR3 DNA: TGTGCCAGCAGCTTCGGGGGATCCCCCTTTGGCTACACCTTC. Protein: CASSFGGSPFGYTF.